This T cell receptor beta chain was obtained from a study of blood T cell repertoires in COVID-19. About the research overall: There were acute and convalescent COVID-19 samples, and they came from the United States, Italy and Spain.

CDR3 length: 15 amino acids. V dropped 1 base and J dropped 5 bases, with 14 bases sitting between them. CDR1 and CDR2 (germline): LNHNV, YYDKDF (reference sequence). In the authors' workflow: Amplification from reference gene primers served as the basis for estimated nucleated cell counts. Sequencing used immunoSEQ multiplex PCR; TCRdb keeps in-frame clones, though not all of them. V, J and clone size are those of that table, while D and trimming were read from the DNA. Among roughly 220,000 clones listed, about 80% were seen once. This receptor was identified in a woman between 55 and 75 years old with acute or convalescent COVID-19. The rearrangement uses TRBV15 and TRBJ1-2; unclear D gene. Sequencing used peripheral blood. CDR3 sequence reads: CATSRGGQPAYGYTF. CDR3 nucleotides: TGTGCCACCAGCAGAGGTGGGCAGCCCGCTTATGGCTACACCTTC.